Detailed here is one TCR beta chain. The antigen is undetermined. The data belong to a study of T-cell reconstitution after alpha-beta-depleted transplantation in children. Study conclusions and caveats: Several hundred rapidly expanded clones from non-depleted graft cells reportedly supplied alpha-beta T cells about two months post-transplant. High day-60 TCRbeta diversity in some patients came from surviving recipient T cells and thymic progenitors. After one year, T-cell counts and TCRbeta diversity mostly came from new T cells.

The germline V gene encodes CDR1 MGHDK and CDR2 SYGVNS. With 3 bases removed from V and 5 bases from J, the gap between germline ends came to 11 bases. The CDR3 has 13 amino acids. Preparation of the TCRbeta library used unique molecular identifiers. TCRdb processed the PCR reads anew with MiXCR; each CDR3 protein has one entry. The repertoire holds about 420,000 distinct CDR3 sequences, with around 15% as singletons. The receptor was derived from a boy in the first two years of life who had a stem cell transplant for Wiskott-Aldrich syndrome, so the T cells may come from the graft donor. V gene TRBV25-1 combines with J gene TRBJ2-7; D is perhaps TRBD1 (5 bases). The sample here was PBMCs, mostly from graft donor cells, taken 360 days after TCRalphabeta/CD19-depleted stem cell transplant. CDR3: CASSDFQGNEQYF. CDR3 bases: TGTGCCAGCAGTGATTTTCAGGGAAACGAGCAGTACTTC.